These 26 T cell receptor beta chains came from one sample sequenced in a study of blood T cell repertoires in COVID-19. TCRdb's table, derived via immunoSEQ multiplex PCR, lists solely in-frame clones and lacks some. The sample yields about 200,000 clones, 65% to 90% seen once. The material sequenced was PBMCs or T cells enriched from blood (not recorded which). The receptors were gathered from a woman in her thirties or forties with acute COVID-19.

The rearrangement uses TRBV29-1 and TRBJ1-1, with D possibly matching TRBD1 (5 bases). V was trimmed by 7 bases and J by 3 bases, leaving 9 bases between them. CDR1 is SQVTM and CDR2 is ANQGSEA in the germline V gene. The CDR3 totals 11 residues. The CDR3 DNA is TGCAGCGCCCAGGGTTACACTGAAGCTTTCTTT. Its protein product is CSAQGYTEAFF.

The chain recombines TRBV29-1 with TRBJ2-7; 7 positions match TRBD2. V shed 4 bases and J 10 bases; nucleotides not matched to a gene: 4. The CDR3 has 10 amino acids. Germline-derived CDR1 and CDR2 are SQVTM and ANQGSEA. CDR3 residues: CSVAEREQYF. The CDR3 DNA is TGCAGCGTTGCTGAGCGGGAACAGTACTTC.

In its sample, this clone was seen once. The sample has other DNA sequences that encode this CDR3 too. J is TRBJ2-1 and V is TRBV5-1; a possible D gene is TRBD2 (6 bases). Between the trimmed V and J ends, which lost 0 bases and 3 bases, there was a span of 10 bases. Looked up from germline, CDR1 is SGHRS and CDR2 is YFSETQ. This CDR3 region has 15 residues. The CDR3 DNA reads as TGCGCCAGCAGCTTGGGGCAGGGAGGCTACAATGAGCAGTTCTTC. Residues: CASSLGQGGYNEQFF.

The V and J genes are TRBV4-2 and TRBJ2-7; 14 bases agree with TRBD2. Germline V gene data show CDR1 as LGHNA and CDR2 as YNFKEQ. The CDR3 is 15 residues long. The J segment lost 3 bases and the V segment lost 4 bases, leaving 2 bases of the junction unmatched. CDR3 DNA sequence: TGTGCCAGCAGCCTCGGACTAGCGGGGGGCTACGAGCAGTACTTC. Amino acid sequence: CASSLGLAGGYEQYF.

The chain combines TRBV5-1 with TRBJ1-3; 8 bases fit TRBD1. Unmatched junction bases numbered 3, after V lost 3 bases and J lost 4 bases. CDR3 size: 14 residues. Germline values: CDR1 SGHRS, CDR2 YFSETQ. CDR3 region: CASSSGGLGNTIYF. Here the CDR3 DNA reads TGCGCCAGCAGCTCAGGGGGCTTGGGAAACACCATATATTTT.

With respect to this clone: The identical CDR3 is also encoded by other nucleotide sequences in the sample. V is TRBV19 and J is TRBJ1-5, with a tentative D call TRBD1 (6 bases). Germline V CDR1 and CDR2: LNHDA, SQIVND (reference sequence). CDR3 size: 14 residues. V lost 3 bases and J lost 4, with 10 bases in between. This CDR3 is CASSIRDTNQPQHF. The CDR3 DNA follows: TGTGCCAGTAGTATCCGGGACACTAATCAGCCCCAGCATTTT.

The chain carries TRBV27 and TRBJ2-7, with 14 nucleotides matching TRBD2. There are 16 residues in the CDR3. The germline V gene encodes CDR1 MNHEY and CDR2 SMNVEV (reference sequence). J was trimmed by 5 bases and V by 4 bases; bases with no gene match: 7. The CDR3 sequence is CASSSGPGLAGDEQYF. In nucleotides, the CDR3 is TGTGCCAGCAGTTCTGGGCCGGGACTAGCGGGAGACGAGCAGTACTTC.

This rearrangement joins TRBV4-1 to TRBJ1-4; no firm D call. CDR3 length: 14 amino acids. V shed 5 bases and J shed 4 bases, with 11 bases lying between them. Looked up from germline, CDR1 is MGHRA and CDR2 is YSYEKL. The CDR3 here is CASSAKDLNEKLFF. The CDR3 DNA reads as TGCGCCAGCAGCGCGAAAGATCTTAATGAAAAACTGTTTTTT.

V and J are TRBV10-2 and TRBJ2-3, with D perhaps TRBD2 (5 bases). Trimming removed 7 bases from V and 5 bases from J, with 7 bases in between. The germline V gene has CDR1 WSHSY and CDR2 SAAADI. CDR3 length: 11 residues. The CDR3, as DNA: TGCGCCAGCACCGGGGTAGATACGCAGTATTTT. Its protein is CASTGVDTQYF.

The rearrangement links TRBV28 to TRBJ2-7; 8 nucleotides match TRBD2. The germline gives CDR1 MDHEN, CDR2 SYDVKM. Trimming at V came to 8 bases and at J to 3 bases, leaving 9 bases not matched to a gene. The CDR3 length is 14 residues. The CDR3 here is CASGLAGPIYEQYF. The CDR3 DNA is TGTGCCAGCGGGTTAGCGGGACCTATCTACGAGCAGTACTTC.

This clone was counted only a few times. The chain couples TRBV30 to TRBJ2-1; 14 nucleotides agree with TRBD2. Trimming at V came to 2 bases and at J to 8 bases, leaving 5 bases not matched to a gene. CDR3 length equals 15 residues. Germline V gene data show CDR1 as GTSNPN and CDR2 as SVGIG (reference sequence). The CDR3 spells CAWSRKGLAGDEQFF. Written as DNA, the CDR3 is TGTGCCTGGAGTCGGAAGGGACTAGCGGGAGATGAGCAGTTCTTC.

The rearrangement links TRBV29-1 to TRBJ2-3, with 14 bases that match TRBD2. After removal of 6 bases from V and 5 bases from J, the junction contained 10 bases not matched to a gene. This CDR3 spans 16 amino acids. Per the germline V gene, CDR1 is SQVTM and CDR2 is ANQGSEA. The DNA for the CDR3 is TGCAGCGTCCACCGGGGACTAGCGGGAGTAGTAGATACGCAGTATTTT. It is translated as CSVHRGLAGVVDTQYF.

The rearrangement links TRBV9 to TRBJ2-7, with 7 bases identical to TRBD2. The CDR3 has 14 amino acids. Trimming removed 3 bases from V and 1 base from J; junction bases left unmatched: 4. Germline-derived CDR1 and CDR2 are SGDLS and YYNGEE. This CDR3 reads CASSGTSESYEQYF. CDR3 in DNA: TGTGCCAGCAGCGGTACTAGCGAATCCTACGAGCAGTACTTC.

The rearrangement links TRBV5-6 to TRBJ2-7; 11 positions match TRBD1. CDR1 and CDR2 (germline): SGHDT, YYEEEE. The CDR3 consists of 13 residues. V lost 6 bases and J lost 7; bases outside the gene matches: 6. In nucleotides, the CDR3 is TGTGCCAGCACCTGGGGACAGGGGGTAGAGCAGTACTTC. The encoded protein is CASTWGQGVEQYF.

The rearrangement uses TRBV9 and TRBJ2-2; perhaps TRBD2 as D (6 bases). Trimming took off 4 bases at V and 3 bases at J, with 28 bases between the two ends. Germline CDR1 and CDR2: SGDLS and YYNGEE. This CDR3 is 20 amino acids long. The DNA of the CDR3 is TGTGCCAGCAGCCCCTTCGCGGCGGGAACGCACCCCCTTGACACCGGGGAGCTGTTTTTT. Translating gives CASSPFAAGTHPLDTGELFF. Filled out from reference TRBV9 and TRBJ2-2, the complete variable domain reads DSGVTQTPKHLITATGQRVTLRCSPRSGDLSVYWYQQSLDQGLQFLIQYYNGEERAKGNILERFSAQQFPDLHSELNLSSLELGDSALYFCASSPFAAGTHPLDTGELFFGEGSRLTVL.

V usage is TRBV7-3 and J usage is TRBJ2-2, with 10 nucleotides matching TRBD1. The V gene's germline CDR1 is SGHTA and CDR2 FQGTGA. J lost 5 bases, V lost 5 bases, and 5 bases had no gene match. This CDR3 is built from 15 residues. In DNA form, the CDR3 reads TGTGCCAGCAGCGATGGACAGGGGGAGACCGGGGAGCTGTTTTTT. Protein sequence: CASSDGQGETGELFF.

V and J are TRBV7-8 and TRBJ2-1, with D tentatively TRBD2 (6 bases). Germline V CDR1 and CDR2: SGHVS, FQNEAQ. V was clipped by 1 base and J by 10 bases, with 11 bases between them. The CDR3 is made up of 13 amino acids. The CDR3 sequence is CASSLGAEGEQFF. The CDR3, as DNA: TGTGCCAGCAGCTTAGGGGCGGAGGGCGAGCAGTTCTTC.

The gene calls are TRBV7-3 and TRBJ1-1; D is possibly TRBD1 (6 bases). From germline, CDR1 is SGHTA and CDR2 FQGTGA. There are 12 residues in the CDR3. The ends were cut back, 1 base at V and 11 bases at J, with 11 bases in the middle. CDR3 in amino acids: CASSLRDQGAFF. DNA for the CDR3: TGTGCCAGCAGCTTAAGGGACCAGGGGGCTTTCTTT.

The rearrangement joins TRBV5-1 to TRBJ2-4; possibly TRBD2 for D (6 bases). CDR3 length: 13 amino acids. The germline V and J ends were trimmed by 0 bases and 9 bases, with 10 bases remaining between them. Germline V lookup: CDR1 SGHRS, CDR2 YFSETQ. CDR3 residues: CASSLVVEGIQYF. CDR3 sequence (DNA): TGCGCCAGCAGCTTGGTTGTGGAGGGCATTCAGTACTTC.

This rearrangement joins TRBV9 to TRBJ2-1, with D perhaps TRBD2 (5 bases). This CDR3 has 17 amino acids. Per germline, CDR1 SGDLS and CDR2 YYNGEE. Trimming shortened V by 0 bases and J by 7 bases, and 20 bases separated the two germline ends. As DNA, the CDR3 is TGTGCCAGCAGCGTAGACTCGCGGAGGCTCGTAGGGAATGAGCAGTTCTTC. It encodes CASSVDSRRLVGNEQFF. Combining the CDR3 with reference TRBV9 and TRBJ2-1 gives the whole variable domain DSGVTQTPKHLITATGQRVTLRCSPRSGDLSVYWYQQSLDQGLQFLIQYYNGEERAKGNILERFSAQQFPDLHSELNLSSLELGDSALYFCASSVDSRRLVGNEQFFGPGTRLTVL.

This chain connects TRBV21-1 to TRBJ2-3; the table's D call TRBD1 went unverified against the DNA. TRBV21-1 is classified as a pseudogene. CDR3 length equals 23 residues. The CDR3 coding sequence is TGTGCCAGCAGCAGGACAGGGGATCGCGGAAGTATTGTTCAACACCAAAGGACAGATACGCAGTATTTT. Translating gives CASSRTGDRGSIVQHQRTDTQYF.

V and J are TRBV5-1 and TRBJ2-2; D is uncertain. Trimming left V 5 bases short and J 8 bases short, with 7 bases between. This CDR3 spans 11 amino acids. CDR1 and CDR2 from the germline V gene are SGHRS and YFSETQ. CDR3 amino acids: CASSSLGELFF. Written as DNA, the CDR3 is TGCGCCAGCAGTTCCTTGGGGGAGCTGTTTTTT.

The rearrangement joins TRBV18 to TRBJ2-5, with TRBD1 matching over 9 bases. CDR1 and CDR2 (germline): KGHSH, LQKENI. The CDR3 contains 14 residues. The V segment lost 3 bases and the J segment 4 bases; nucleotides outside the gene matches: 3. The CDR3 DNA reads as TGTGCCAGCTCACCGTTACAGGGGGCAGAGACCCAGTACTTC. This encodes CASSPLQGAETQYF.

The chain links TRBV6-2 or TRBV6-3 to TRBJ2-3; 11 nucleotides align to TRBD2. The germline V gene has CDR1 MNHEY and CDR2 SVGEGT. The CDR3 has 17 residues. V was clipped by 4 bases and J by 3 bases; unmatched bases: 9. The CDR3 loop reads CASSSQTLAGETDTQYF. In nucleotides, the CDR3 is TGTGCCAGCAGTTCCCAAACACTAGCGGGAGAGACAGATACGCAGTATTTT.

The V gene is TRBV4-3, the J gene TRBJ2-1; possibly TRBD2 for D (5 bases). CDR3 length: 18 amino acids. Trimming cost V 4 bases and J 0 bases, with 19 bases left between them. Per germline, CDR1 LGHNA and CDR2 YSLEER. In DNA, the CDR3 is TGCGCCAGCAGCCGCCTGCTGGGTCCGGGAACCTCCTACAATGAGCAGTTCTTC. It specifies CASSRLLGPGTSYNEQFF.

The V and J genes are TRBV2 and TRBJ1-2, with 8 bases fitting TRBD1. The germline V gene encodes CDR1 SNHLY and CDR2 FYNNEI. V was pared by 7 bases and J by 8 bases, with 6 bases of the junction left unmatched. The CDR3 is 12 amino acids. The CDR3 loop is CASKETGDGYTF. Here the CDR3 DNA reads TGTGCCAGCAAGGAGACAGGGGACGGCTACACCTTC. Drawing the rest from reference TRBV2 and TRBJ1-2, the complete variable domain is EPEVTQTPSHQVTQMGQEVILRCVPISNHLYFYWYRQILGQKVEFLVSFYNNEISEKSEIFDDQFSVERPDGSNFTLKIRSTKLEDSAMYFCASKETGDGYTFGSGTRLTVV.